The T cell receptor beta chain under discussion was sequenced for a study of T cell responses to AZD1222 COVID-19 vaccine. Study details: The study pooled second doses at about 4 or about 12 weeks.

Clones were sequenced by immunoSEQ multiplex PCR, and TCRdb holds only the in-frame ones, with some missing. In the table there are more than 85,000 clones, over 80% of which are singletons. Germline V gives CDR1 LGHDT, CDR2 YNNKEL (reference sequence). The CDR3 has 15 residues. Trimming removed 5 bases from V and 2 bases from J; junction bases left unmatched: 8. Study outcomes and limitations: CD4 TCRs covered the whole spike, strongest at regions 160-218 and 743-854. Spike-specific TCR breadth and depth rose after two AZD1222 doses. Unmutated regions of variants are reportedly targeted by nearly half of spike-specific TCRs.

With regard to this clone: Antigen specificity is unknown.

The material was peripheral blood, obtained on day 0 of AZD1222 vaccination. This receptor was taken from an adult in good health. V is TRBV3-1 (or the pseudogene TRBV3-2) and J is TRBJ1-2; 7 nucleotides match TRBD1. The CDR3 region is CASSSLDRPNYGYTF. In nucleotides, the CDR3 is TGTGCCAGCAGCTCTTTGGACAGGCCCAACTATGGCTACACCTTC.